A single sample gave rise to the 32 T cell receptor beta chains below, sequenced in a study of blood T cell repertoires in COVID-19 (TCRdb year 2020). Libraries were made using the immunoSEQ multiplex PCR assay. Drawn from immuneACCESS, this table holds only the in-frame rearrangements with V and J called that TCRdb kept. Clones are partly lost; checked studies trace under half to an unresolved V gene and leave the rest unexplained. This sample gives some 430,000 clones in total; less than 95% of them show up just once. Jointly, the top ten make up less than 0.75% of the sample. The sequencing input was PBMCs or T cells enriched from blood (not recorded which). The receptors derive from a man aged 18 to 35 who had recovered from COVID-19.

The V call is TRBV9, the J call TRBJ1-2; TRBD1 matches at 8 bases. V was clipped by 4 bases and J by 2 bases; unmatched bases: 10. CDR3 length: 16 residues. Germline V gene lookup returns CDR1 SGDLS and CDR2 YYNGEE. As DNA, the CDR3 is TGTGCCAGCAGCCCTAGCCCGGCAGGGGGCAACTATGGCTACACCTTC. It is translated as CASSPSPAGGNYGYTF.

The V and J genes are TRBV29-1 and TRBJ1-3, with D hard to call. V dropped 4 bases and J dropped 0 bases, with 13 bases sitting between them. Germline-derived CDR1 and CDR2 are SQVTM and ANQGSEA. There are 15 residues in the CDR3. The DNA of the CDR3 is TGCAGCGTTGGGGGAATGCGGGCCTCTGGAAACACCATATATTTT. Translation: CSVGGMRASGNTIYF.

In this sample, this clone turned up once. This CDR3 is CSVGRGQGYTF. The CDR3 DNA reads as TGCAGCGTTGGCAGGGGGCAAGGCTACACCTTC. The rearrangement links TRBV29-1 to TRBJ1-2, with TRBD1 identical over 8 bases. Germline lookup yields CDR1 SQVTM and CDR2 ANQGSEA. The CDR3 spans 11 residues. The V segment lost 4 bases and the J segment 8 bases; nucleotides outside the gene matches: 3.

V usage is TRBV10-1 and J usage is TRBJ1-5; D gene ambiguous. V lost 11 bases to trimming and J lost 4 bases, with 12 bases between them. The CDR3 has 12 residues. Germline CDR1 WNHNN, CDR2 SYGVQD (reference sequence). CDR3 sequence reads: CAGPTKNQPQHF. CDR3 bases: TGCGCCGGCCCAACGAAAAATCAGCCCCAGCATTTT.

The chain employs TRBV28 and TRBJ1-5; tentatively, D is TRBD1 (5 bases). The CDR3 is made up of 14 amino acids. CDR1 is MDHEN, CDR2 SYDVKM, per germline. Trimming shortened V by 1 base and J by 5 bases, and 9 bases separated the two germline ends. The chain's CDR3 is CASSLSGFDQPQHF. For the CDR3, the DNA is TGTGCCAGCAGTTTATCAGGGTTCGATCAGCCCCAGCATTTT.

CDR3 in DNA: TGCGCCAGCAGCTTGGGATGGGGAGAGGGCGTGAACGAGCAGTACTTC. This encodes CASSLGWGEGVNEQYF. This sequence joins TRBV5-1 and TRBJ2-7, with D possibly TRBD2 on 5 matching bases. The V end was cut by 0 bases, the J end by 5 bases, with 18 bases between. The CDR3 totals 16 residues. Germline values: CDR1 SGHRS, CDR2 YFSETQ.

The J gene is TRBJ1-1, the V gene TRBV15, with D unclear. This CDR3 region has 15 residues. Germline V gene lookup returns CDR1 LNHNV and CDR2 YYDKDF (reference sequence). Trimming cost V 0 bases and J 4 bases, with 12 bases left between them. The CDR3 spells CATSRDGHRLTEAFF. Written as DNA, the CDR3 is TGTGCCACCAGCAGAGATGGGCATAGGCTCACTGAAGCTTTCTTT.

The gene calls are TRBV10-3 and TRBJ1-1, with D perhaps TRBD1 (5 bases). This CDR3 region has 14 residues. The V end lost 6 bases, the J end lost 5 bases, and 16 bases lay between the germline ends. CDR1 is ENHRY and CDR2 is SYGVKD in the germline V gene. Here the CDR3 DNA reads TGTGCCATCAGCCTACCGGGGACTTCAACTGAAGCTTTCTTT. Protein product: CAISLPGTSTEAFF.

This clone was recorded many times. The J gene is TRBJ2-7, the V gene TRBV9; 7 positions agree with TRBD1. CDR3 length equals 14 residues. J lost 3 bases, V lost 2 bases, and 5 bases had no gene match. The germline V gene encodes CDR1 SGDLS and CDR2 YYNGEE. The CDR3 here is CASSVDRVNYEQYF. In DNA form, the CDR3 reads TGTGCCAGCAGCGTCGACAGGGTCAACTACGAGCAGTACTTC.

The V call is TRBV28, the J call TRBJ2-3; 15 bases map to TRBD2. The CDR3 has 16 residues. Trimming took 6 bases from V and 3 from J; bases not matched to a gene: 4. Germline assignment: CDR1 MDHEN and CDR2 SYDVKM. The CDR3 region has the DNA TGTGCCAGCAGCAAAGGGACTAGCGGGAGGACAGATACGCAGTATTTT. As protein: CASSKGTSGRTDTQYF.

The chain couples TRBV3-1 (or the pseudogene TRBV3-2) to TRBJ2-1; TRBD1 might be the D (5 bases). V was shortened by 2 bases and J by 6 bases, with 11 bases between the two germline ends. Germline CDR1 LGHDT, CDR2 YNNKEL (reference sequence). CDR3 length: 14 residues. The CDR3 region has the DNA TGTGCCAGCAGCCAACTGACAGTGGGCAATGAGCAGTTCTTC. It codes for CASSQLTVGNEQFF.

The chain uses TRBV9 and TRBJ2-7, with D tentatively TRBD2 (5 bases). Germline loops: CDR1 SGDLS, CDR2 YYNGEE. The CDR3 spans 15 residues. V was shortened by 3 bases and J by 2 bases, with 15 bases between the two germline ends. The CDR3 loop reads CASSGGPGSPYEQYF. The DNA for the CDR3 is TGTGCCAGCAGCGGAGGCCCGGGGAGCCCCTACGAGCAGTACTTC.

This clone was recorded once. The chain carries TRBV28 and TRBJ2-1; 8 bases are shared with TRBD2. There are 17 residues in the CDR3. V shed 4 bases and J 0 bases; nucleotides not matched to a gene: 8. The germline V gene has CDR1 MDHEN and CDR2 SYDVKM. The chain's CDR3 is CASSSPQRESSYNEQFF. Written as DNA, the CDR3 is TGTGCCAGCAGTTCCCCCCAGCGGGAGAGCTCCTACAATGAGCAGTTCTTC.

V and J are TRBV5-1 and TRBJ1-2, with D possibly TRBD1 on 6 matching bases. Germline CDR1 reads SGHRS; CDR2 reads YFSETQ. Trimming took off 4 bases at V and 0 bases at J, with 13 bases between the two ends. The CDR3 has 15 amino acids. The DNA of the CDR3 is TGCGCCAGCAGCGCCAGACGGGACACTAACTATGGCTACACCTTC. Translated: CASSARRDTNYGYTF.

CDR3 coding DNA: TGCGCCAGCAGCTTTGGACAGAGTGAGACCCAGTACTTC. The encoded protein is CASSFGQSETQYF. The rearrangement uses TRBV5-1 and TRBJ2-5, with D maybe TRBD1 (6 bases). Germline V gene sequence: CDR1 SGHRS, CDR2 YFSETQ. V gave up 2 bases and J gave up 5 bases, with 10 bases separating them. This CDR3 has 13 residues.

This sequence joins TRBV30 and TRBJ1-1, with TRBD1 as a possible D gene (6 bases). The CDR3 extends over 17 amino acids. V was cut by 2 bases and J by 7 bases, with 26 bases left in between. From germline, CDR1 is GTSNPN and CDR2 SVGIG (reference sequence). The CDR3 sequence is CAWSRPPGESEKNEAFF. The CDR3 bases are TGTGCCTGGAGTCGTCCTCCAGGGGAAAGTGAGAAGAATGAAGCTTTCTTT.

CDR3 in DNA: TGTGCCAGCAGTTTATCGGGACAGATTTACGAGCAGTACTTC. Protein sequence: CASSLSGQIYEQYF. The chain has TRBV28 and TRBJ2-7, with 7 bases identical to TRBD1. V was clipped by 1 base and J by 4 bases; unmatched bases: 4. The CDR3 runs to 14 residues. Per germline, CDR1 MDHEN and CDR2 SYDVKM.

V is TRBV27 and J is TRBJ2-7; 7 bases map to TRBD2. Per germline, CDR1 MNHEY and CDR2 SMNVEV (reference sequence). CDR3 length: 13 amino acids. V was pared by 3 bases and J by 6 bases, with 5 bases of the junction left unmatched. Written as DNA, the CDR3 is TGTGCCAGCAGTTTGGCGGGAGCCGGCGAGCAGTACTTC. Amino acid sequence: CASSLAGAGEQYF.

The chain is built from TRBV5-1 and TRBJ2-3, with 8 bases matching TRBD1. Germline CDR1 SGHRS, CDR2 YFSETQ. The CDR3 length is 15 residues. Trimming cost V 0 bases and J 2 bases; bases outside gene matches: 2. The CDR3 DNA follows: TGCGCCAGCAGCTTGGAACAGGGGGACACAGATACGCAGTATTTT. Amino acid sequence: CASSLEQGDTDTQYF.

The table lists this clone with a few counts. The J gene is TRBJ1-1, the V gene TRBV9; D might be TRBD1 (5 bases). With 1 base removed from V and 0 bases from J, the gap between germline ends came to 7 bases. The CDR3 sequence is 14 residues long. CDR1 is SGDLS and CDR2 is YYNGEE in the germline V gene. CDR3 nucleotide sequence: TGTGCCAGCAGCGTAACGGACATGAACACTGAAGCTTTCTTT. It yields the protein CASSVTDMNTEAFF.

CDR3 protein: CASSQREVGEKLFF. As DNA, the CDR3 is TGCGCCAGCAGCCAACGGGAGGTGGGTGAAAAACTGTTTTTT. This rearrangement joins TRBV4-1 to TRBJ1-4; D not resolved. Germline CDR1 is MGHRA and CDR2 is YSYEKL. The CDR3 has 14 amino acids. Trimming took 2 bases from V and 7 from J, leaving 11 bases between them.

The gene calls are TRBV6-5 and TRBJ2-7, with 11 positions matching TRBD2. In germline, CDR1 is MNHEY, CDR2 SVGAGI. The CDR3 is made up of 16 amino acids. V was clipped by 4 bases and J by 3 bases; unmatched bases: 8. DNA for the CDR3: TGTGCCAGCAGTTCACCCACTAGCGGGGGATTCTACGAGCAGTACTTC. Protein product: CASSSPTSGGFYEQYF.

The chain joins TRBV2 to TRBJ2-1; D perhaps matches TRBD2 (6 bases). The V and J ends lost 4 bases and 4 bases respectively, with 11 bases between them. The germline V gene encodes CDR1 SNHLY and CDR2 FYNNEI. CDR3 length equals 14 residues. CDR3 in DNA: TGTGCCAGCAGTGCGCGGGATACGTACAATGAGCAGTTCTTC. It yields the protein CASSARDTYNEQFF.

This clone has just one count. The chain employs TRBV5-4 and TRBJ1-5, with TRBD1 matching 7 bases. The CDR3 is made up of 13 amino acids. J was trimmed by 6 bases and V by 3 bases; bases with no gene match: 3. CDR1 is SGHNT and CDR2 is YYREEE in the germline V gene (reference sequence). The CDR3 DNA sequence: TGTGCCAGCAGCTGGAGGGGGCCTCAGCCCCAGCATTTT. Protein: CASSWRGPQPQHF.

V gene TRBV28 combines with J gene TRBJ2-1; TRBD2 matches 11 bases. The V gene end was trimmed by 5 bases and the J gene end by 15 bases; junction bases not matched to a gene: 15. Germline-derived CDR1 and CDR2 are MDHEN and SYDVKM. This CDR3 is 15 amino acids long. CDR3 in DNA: TGTGCCAGCAGTCCTACGGGGACTAGCGGCCCCCGAGGGTTCTTC. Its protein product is CASSPTGTSGPRGFF.

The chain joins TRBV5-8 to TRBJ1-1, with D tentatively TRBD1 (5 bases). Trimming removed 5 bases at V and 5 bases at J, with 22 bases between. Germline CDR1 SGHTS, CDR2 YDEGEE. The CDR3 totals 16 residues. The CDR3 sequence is CASRHLFRVEKTEAFF. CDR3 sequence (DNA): TGTGCCAGCAGACATTTATTCAGGGTGGAAAAAACTGAAGCTTTCTTT.

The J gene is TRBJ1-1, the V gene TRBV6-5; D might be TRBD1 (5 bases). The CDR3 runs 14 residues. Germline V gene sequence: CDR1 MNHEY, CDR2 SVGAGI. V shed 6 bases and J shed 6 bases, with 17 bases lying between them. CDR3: CASSGRGEWAEAFF. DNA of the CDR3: TGTGCCAGCAGCGGAAGGGGCGAATGGGCTGAAGCTTTCTTT.

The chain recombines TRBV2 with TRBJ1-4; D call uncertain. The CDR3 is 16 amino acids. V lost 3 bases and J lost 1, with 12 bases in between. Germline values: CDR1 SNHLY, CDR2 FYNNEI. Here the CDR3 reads CASSEIYGETNEKLFF. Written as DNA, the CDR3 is TGTGCCAGCAGTGAGATCTACGGGGAAACTAATGAAAAACTGTTTTTT.

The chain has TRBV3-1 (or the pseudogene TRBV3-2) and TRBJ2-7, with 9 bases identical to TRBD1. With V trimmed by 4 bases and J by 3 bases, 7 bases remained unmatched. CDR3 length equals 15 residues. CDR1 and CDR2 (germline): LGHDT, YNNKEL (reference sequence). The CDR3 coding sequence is TGTGCCAGCAGCCCTCACGGACAGGGGAACTACGAGCAGTACTTC. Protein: CASSPHGQGNYEQYF.

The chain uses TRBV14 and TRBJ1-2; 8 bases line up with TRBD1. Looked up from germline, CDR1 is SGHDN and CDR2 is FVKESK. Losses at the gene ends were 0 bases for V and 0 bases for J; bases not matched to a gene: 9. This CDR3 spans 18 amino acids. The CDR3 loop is CASSQDQDRALTNYGYTF. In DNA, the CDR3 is TGTGCCAGCAGCCAAGATCAGGACAGGGCTCTAACTAACTATGGCTACACCTTC.

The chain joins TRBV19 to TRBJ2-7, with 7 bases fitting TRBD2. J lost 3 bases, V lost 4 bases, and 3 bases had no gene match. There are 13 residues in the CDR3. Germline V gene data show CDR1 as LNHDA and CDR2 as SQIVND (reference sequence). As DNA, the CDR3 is TGTGCCAGTAGTAATGTAGCGGGCTACGAGCAGTACTTC. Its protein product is CASSNVAGYEQYF.

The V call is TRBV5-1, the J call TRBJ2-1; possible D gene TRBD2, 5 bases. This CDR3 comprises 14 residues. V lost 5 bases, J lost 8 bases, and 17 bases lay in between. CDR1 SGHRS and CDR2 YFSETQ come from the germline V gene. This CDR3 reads CASSRAEPPHEQFF. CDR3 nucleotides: TGCGCCAGCAGTAGAGCGGAACCGCCCCATGAGCAGTTCTTC.